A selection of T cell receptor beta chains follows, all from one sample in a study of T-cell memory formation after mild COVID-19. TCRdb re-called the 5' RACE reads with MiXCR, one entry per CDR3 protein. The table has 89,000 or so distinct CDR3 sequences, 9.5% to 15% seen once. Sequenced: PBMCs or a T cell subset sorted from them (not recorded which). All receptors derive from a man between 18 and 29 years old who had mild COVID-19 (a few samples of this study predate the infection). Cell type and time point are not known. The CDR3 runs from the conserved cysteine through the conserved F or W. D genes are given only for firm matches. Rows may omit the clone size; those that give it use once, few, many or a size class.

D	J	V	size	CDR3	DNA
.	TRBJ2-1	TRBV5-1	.	CASSNDFITHFLDEQFF	TGCGCCAGCAGCAATGACTTCATTACCCACTTTTTGGATGAGCAGTTCTTC
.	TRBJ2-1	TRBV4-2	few	CASSQDWGGPGNEQFF	TGTGCCAGCAGCCAAGATTGGGGGGGGCCGGGTAATGAGCAGTTCTTC
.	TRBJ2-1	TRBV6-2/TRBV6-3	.	CASSYMAEQFF	TGTGCCAGCAGTTACATGGCTGAGCAGTTCTTC
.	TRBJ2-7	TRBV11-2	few	CASSPGMLDEQYF	TGTGCCAGCAGCCCGGGAATGTTAGACGAGCAGTACTTC
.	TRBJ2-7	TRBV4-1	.	CASSQGLRGKGLVEQYF	TGCGCCAGCAGCCAAGGCTTGAGAGGGAAAGGGTTGGTTGAGCAGTACTTC
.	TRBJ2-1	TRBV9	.	CASSVSQALDNEQFF	TGTGCCAGCAGCGTGTCCCAGGCTCTTGACAATGAGCAGTTCTTC
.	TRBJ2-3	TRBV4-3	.	CASSQVGLATTDTQYF	TGCGCCAGCAGCCAAGTTGGGCTAGCTACCACAGATACGCAGTATTTT
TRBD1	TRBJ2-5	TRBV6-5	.	CASSYARGQQETQYF	TGTGCCAGCAGTTACGCCAGGGGGCAACAAGAGACCCAGTACTTC
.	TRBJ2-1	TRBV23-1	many	CASSRPLRGPSSYNEQFF	TGCGCCAGCAGCCGCCCTCTCAGGGGCCCCAGCTCCTACAATGAGCAGTTCTTC
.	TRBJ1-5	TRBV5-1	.	CARLYSVIVGQPQHF	TGCGCCAGATTATACAGCGTTATAGTAGGTCAGCCCCAGCATTTT